Listed here are 28 T cell receptor beta chains from one sample, sequenced in a study of T cells in Graves' hyperthyroidism and ophthalmopathy. TCR beta CDR3 region amplification was performed from RNA transcripts. With the HTBI primer set, the TCR CDR3 went through a first round of RT-PCR. TCRdb fed the multiplex PCR reads into MiXCR, producing one record per CDR3 protein. The sample lists fewer than 650,000 distinct CDR3 sequences; around 43% were seen once. Sample: peripheral blood or thyroid tissue (not recorded which). These receptors all stem from an adult woman with Graves' disease, either hyperthyroidism or ophthalmopathy (not recorded which).

This clonotype was counted at least ten times. V gene TRBV4-1 combines with J gene TRBJ1-5, with D tentatively TRBD1 (5 bases). Germline CDR1 and CDR2: MGHRA and YSYEKL. V lost 1 base, J lost 3 bases, and 7 bases lay in between. This CDR3 comprises 14 residues. In DNA, the CDR3 is TGCGCCAGCAGCCAAGGGGACTACAATCAGCCCCAGCATTTT. Translated: CASSQGDYNQPQHF.

This clonotype was found many times. The chain links TRBV4-1 to TRBJ1-5; 7 bases are shared with TRBD1. The CDR3 has 15 amino acids. The germline V gene has CDR1 MGHRA and CDR2 YSYEKL. V trimming: 0 bases; J trimming: 7 bases; junction bases outside the gene matches: 6. CDR3 protein: CASSQDSMTGQPQHF. The CDR3 region has the DNA TGCGCCAGCAGCCAAGATAGTATGACAGGGCAGCCCCAGCATTTT.

Turning to this clonotype: A much larger clone differs from this one at a single base, so this may be a read error. The rearrangement uses TRBV5-1 and TRBJ1-2, with TRBD1 matching 9 bases. Per the germline V gene, CDR1 is SGHRS and CDR2 is YFSETQ. With 4 bases clipped from V and 8 bases from J, the junction kept 6 bases outside the gene matches. This CDR3 is 13 amino acids long. The CDR3 DNA reads as TGCGCCAGCAGCGCGGACAGGGGATGGGGCTACACCTTC. Translating it yields CASSADRGWGYTF.

V is TRBV29-1 and J is TRBJ1-3; possible D gene TRBD1, 5 bases. The CDR3 consists of 17 residues. Per the germline V gene, CDR1 is SQVTM and CDR2 is ANQGSEA. Between the trimmed V and J ends, which lost 0 bases and 4 bases, there was a span of 19 bases. The CDR3 DNA is TGCAGCGTTGAAGATCACTTGACAGATACCTTAGGAAACACCATATATTTT. This sequence encodes CSVEDHLTDTLGNTIYF.

In regard to this clonotype: The junction differs from germline at one of its ends, possibly a read error. This rearrangement joins TRBV7-9 to TRBJ1-5, with 10 bases matching TRBD1. CDR1 is SEHNR, CDR2 FQNEAQ, per germline (reference sequence). The CDR3 covers 15 residues. The DNA for the CDR3 is TGTGCCTGCAGCGTTGGACAGGGGGGAAATCAGCCCCAGCATTTT. Amino acids: CACSVGQGGNQPQHF.

A few counts support this clonotype. The chain is built from TRBV7-9 and TRBJ2-7, with D possibly TRBD1 on 6 matching bases. Germline values: CDR1 SEHNR, CDR2 FQNEAQ (reference sequence). This CDR3 comprises 15 residues. Trimming removed 0 bases at V and 2 bases at J, with 11 bases between. The CDR3 DNA reads as TGTGCCAGCAGCTTAGCCCGGACAGCAACCTACGAGCAGTACTTC. It specifies CASSLARTATYEQYF.

This clonotype was counted a few times. The gene calls are TRBV7-9 and TRBJ2-5; tentative D call: TRBD2 (5 bases). This CDR3 contains 13 residues. From germline, CDR1 is SEHNR and CDR2 FQNEAQ (reference sequence). The V and J ends lost 5 bases and 4 bases respectively, with 11 bases between them. The CDR3 nucleotides are TGTGCCAGCAGCCACCGGACTCGAGAGACCCAGTACTTC. Its protein is CASSHRTRETQYF. The full variable domain, rest sourced from reference TRBV7-9 and TRBJ2-5, is DTGVSQNPRHKITKRGQNVTFRCDPISEHNRLYWYRQTLGQGPEFLTYFQNEAQLEKSRLLSDRFSAERPKGSFSTLEIQRTEQGDSAMYLCASSHRTRETQYFGPGTRLLVL.

Turning to this clonotype: Compared with germline, one end of the junction differs, possibly owing to a read error. This chain connects TRBV20-1 to TRBJ1-1; D is undetermined. Germline CDR1 and CDR2: DFQATT and SNEGSKA (reference sequence). The length of the CDR3 is 15 residues. CDR3 sequence: CSARVGPAMNSEAFF. DNA of the CDR3: TGCAGTGCTAGAGTAGGTCCAGCAATGAACTCTGAAGCTTTCTTT.

This clonotype was picked up many times. The chain links TRBV7-9 to TRBJ2-7, with 9 bases aligning to TRBD1. Germline assignment: CDR1 SEHNR and CDR2 FQNEAQ (reference sequence). V gave up 5 bases and J gave up 1 base; unmatched junction bases: 6. CDR3 size: 15 residues. The CDR3 DNA reads TGTGCCAGCAGCCCCGGGACAGGGCGGTCCTACGAGCAGTACTTC. Its translation is CASSPGTGRSYEQYF.

In its sample, this clonotype was seen many times. The rearrangement joins TRBV6-1 to TRBJ1-1; D possibly corresponds to TRBD1 (5 bases). The germline V gene has CDR1 MNHNS and CDR2 SASEGT. Trimming removed 6 bases at V and 5 bases at J, with 19 bases between. The CDR3 loop spans 15 amino acids. CDR3 nucleotides: TGTGCCAGCAGCCCCCGACCGGGGGACTTGACTGAAGCTTTCTTT. Its translation is CASSPRPGDLTEAFF.

V is TRBV25-1 and J is TRBJ1-1; D perhaps matches TRBD1 (5 bases). This CDR3 spans 14 amino acids. V was cut by 8 bases and J by 8 bases, with 21 bases left in between. Germline values: CDR1 MGHDK, CDR2 SYGVNS. The CDR3 region has the DNA TGTGCCAGCCCCGGGCCCGGGGGGGGTAGGGAAGCTTTCTTT. As protein: CASPGPGGGREAFF.

On this clonotype: A much larger clone differs from this one at a single base, so this may be a read error. V and J are TRBV7-9 and TRBJ2-5, with D unclear. The germline CDR1 and CDR2 sequences are SEHNR and FQNEAQ (reference sequence). The CDR3 covers 13 residues. Written as DNA, the CDR3 is TGCGCCAGCAGCCAAGATAGGTGGGAGACCCAGTACTTC. Its translation: CASSQDRWETQYF.

The rearrangement links TRBV9 to TRBJ2-2; D perhaps matches TRBD2 (5 bases). Germline CDR1 is SGDLS and CDR2 is YYNGEE. V shed 4 bases and J shed 1 base, with 11 bases lying between them. The CDR3 runs to 15 residues. DNA of the CDR3: TGTGCCAGCAGCCCGACTACCCTGAACACCGGGGAGCTGTTTTTT. This codes for CASSPTTLNTGELFF. The full variable domain, with the rest looked up from reference TRBV9 and TRBJ2-2, is DSGVTQTPKHLITATGQRVTLRCSPRSGDLSVYWYQQSLDQGLQFLIQYYNGEERAKGNILERFSAQQFPDLHSELNLSSLELGDSALYFCASSPTTLNTGELFFGEGSRLTVL.

This clonotype was found once. V gene TRBV7-8 combines with J gene TRBJ2-5; D is uncertain. The CDR3 runs to 12 residues. CDR1 and CDR2 (germline): SGHVS, FQNEAQ. Trimming left V 6 bases short and J 8 bases short, with 13 bases between. The CDR3 sequence: CASSPVDVTQYF. The CDR3 DNA is TGTGCCAGCAGTCCGGTCGATGTAACCCAGTACTTC.

The V and J genes are TRBV25-1 and TRBJ1-6; a weak D match, TRBD1 (5 bases). V lost 4 bases, J lost 7 bases, and 14 bases lay in between. Germline CDR1 MGHDK, CDR2 SYGVNS. The CDR3 extends over 15 amino acids. The CDR3 is CASSATPRANSPLHF. CDR3 DNA: TGTGCCAGCAGTGCTACCCCCAGGGCAAATTCACCCCTCCACTTT.

The J gene is TRBJ2-7, the V gene TRBV15, with 9 bases identical to TRBD2. The V gene's germline CDR1 is LNHNV and CDR2 YYDKDF (reference sequence). This CDR3 contains 15 residues. After removal of 1 base from V and 2 bases from J, the junction contained 3 bases not matched to a gene. CDR3 residues: CATSRVLAGTYEQYF. The CDR3 bases are TGTGCCACCAGCAGAGTCCTAGCGGGAACCTACGAGCAGTACTTC.

This clonotype was seen ten or more times. V gene TRBV7-8 combines with J gene TRBJ2-5; 7 bases fit TRBD1. Looked up from germline, CDR1 is SGHVS and CDR2 is FQNEAQ. J lost 2 bases, V lost 5 bases, and 14 bases had no gene match. The CDR3 has 17 amino acids. The chain's CDR3 is CASSIRRIGGRQETQYF. For the CDR3, the DNA is TGTGCCAGCAGCATAAGGAGAATAGGGGGCAGGCAAGAGACCCAGTACTTC.

The V and J genes are TRBV7-2 and TRBJ2-7; a weak D match, TRBD2 (5 bases). The CDR3 runs to 15 residues. From germline, CDR1 is SGHTA and CDR2 FQGNSA. The V end was cut by 5 bases, the J end by 5 bases, with 19 bases between. CDR3 coding DNA: TGTGCCAGCAGCCAATCCCGGGGTTTTGGTGACGAGCAGTACTTC. Residues: CASSQSRGFGDEQYF.

Ten or more counts support this clonotype. The chain combines TRBV7-3 with TRBJ1-1; 9 bases are shared with TRBD1. The ends lost 1 base at V and 5 bases at J; junction bases unmatched: 2. Per germline, CDR1 SGHTA and CDR2 FQGTGA. The CDR3 length is 14 residues. The CDR3 DNA follows: TGTGCCAGCAGCTTAATGGGACAGGGTACTGAAGCTTTCTTT. The encoded protein is CASSLMGQGTEAFF.

This clonotype came up a few times. This chain links TRBV7-2 with TRBJ1-2, with TRBD1 identical over 9 bases. Trimming took 5 bases from V and 5 from J; bases not matched to a gene: 3. Germline V CDR1 and CDR2: SGHTA, FQGNSA. The CDR3 covers 13 residues. The CDR3 is CASSRDRGYGYTF. The CDR3 bases are TGTGCCAGCAGCCGAGACAGGGGGTATGGCTACACCTTC.

The chain carries TRBV5-6 and TRBJ1-2, with a tentative D call TRBD1 (5 bases). The CDR3 spans 15 residues. Trimming left V 4 bases short and J 6 bases short, with 19 bases between. The V gene's germline CDR1 is SGHDT and CDR2 YYEEEE. The CDR3 nucleotides read TGTGCCAGCAGCCACCCGGGGGGAGGTAGTAATGGCTACACCTTC. Its translation: CASSHPGGGSNGYTF.

J is TRBJ1-2 and V is TRBV10-3; no clear D gene. V was shortened by 4 bases and J by 3 bases, with 12 bases between the two germline ends. The germline V gene has CDR1 ENHRY and CDR2 SYGVKD. The CDR3 runs to 14 residues. The CDR3 bases are TGTGCCATCAGTGCGACTGCTCTGGACTATGGCTACACCTTC. It translates to CAISATALDYGYTF.

This clonotype was found many times. This chain uses TRBV18 with TRBJ1-2; D not resolved. V gave up 6 bases and J gave up 3 bases, with 11 bases separating them. Per germline, CDR1 KGHSH and CDR2 LQKENI. CDR3 length: 13 amino acids. CDR3 loop: CASSPGFDYGYTF. The DNA of the CDR3 is TGTGCCAGCTCGCCAGGATTTGACTATGGCTACACCTTC.

This clonotype was seen many times. The rearrangement joins TRBV12-3 or TRBV12-4 to TRBJ1-5; D is ambiguous. The CDR3 is 12 residues long. The germline V and J ends were trimmed by 4 bases and 7 bases, with 8 bases remaining between them. The CDR3 DNA sequence: TGTGCCAGCAGTTCCGCATTACAGCCCCAGCATTTT. Translation: CASSSALQPQHF.

This clonotype was found many times. The J gene is TRBJ2-5, the V gene TRBV6-1, with D hard to call. The V end lost 6 bases, the J end lost 0 bases, and 11 bases lay between the germline ends. Germline V CDR1 and CDR2: MNHNS, SASEGT. The CDR3 totals 14 residues. CDR3 bases: TGTGCCAGCAGGGATACAGCGAACCAAGAGACCCAGTACTTC. It specifies CASRDTANQETQYF.

This clonotype has at least ten counts. This chain joins TRBV5-1 and TRBJ1-1; D may be TRBD1 (5 bases). Looked up from germline, CDR1 is SGHRS and CDR2 is YFSETQ. The CDR3 extends over 12 amino acids. V lost 4 bases, J lost 4 bases, and 8 bases lay in between. CDR3 in amino acids: CASSLRGTEAFF. The DNA for the CDR3 is TGCGCCAGCAGCCTAAGGGGCACTGAAGCTTTCTTT.

The chain links TRBV10-3 to TRBJ1-4; no reliable D call. The CDR3 has 12 amino acids. Germline V gives CDR1 ENHRY, CDR2 SYGVKD. The V gene lost 3 bases and the J gene lost 8 bases, with 7 bases spanning the gap. The CDR3 protein is CAISDMGEKLFF. CDR3 coding DNA: TGTGCCATCAGTGACATGGGCGAAAAACTGTTTTTT.

This clonotype was observed at least ten times. The V call is TRBV12-5, the J call TRBJ2-7, with D hard to call. V was trimmed by 5 bases and J by 0 bases, leaving 5 bases between them. The CDR3 has 12 amino acids. The V gene's germline CDR1 is LGHNT and CDR2 FRNRAP. CDR3 DNA: TGTGCTAGTGGTCCATCCTCCTACGAGCAGTACTTC. It codes for CASGPSSYEQYF.